This T cell receptor (beta chain) was sequenced in a study of T cells in localized non-small cell lung cancer. Regarding the study as a whole: Sequencing covered just one tumor region, so heterogeneity cannot be ruled out. Higher blood T cell density went with longer overall survival.

Using immunoSEQ multiplex PCR, the repertoire was profiled, and TCRdb retains in-frame clones only, with some absent. Here the sample spans roughly 10,000 clones, about 91% being singletons. This CDR3 contains 14 residues. V gave up 6 bases and J gave up 3 bases; unmatched junction bases: 4. CDR1 is KGHSH, CDR2 LQKENI, per germline. Comment on this clone: Its antigen is unknown.

The source material was peripheral blood, sampled before any cancer treatment. The source of this sequence is a woman aged 40-69 years with stage I squamous cell lung carcinoma. V usage is TRBV18 and J usage is TRBJ2-2; 7 bases match TRBD2. The CDR3 sequence is CASSTSGDTGELFF. In DNA, the CDR3 is TGTGCCAGCTCCACCAGCGGGGACACCGGGGAGCTGTTTTTT.